What follows are 19 T cell receptor beta chains derived from one specimen sequenced in a study of T cell responses to AZD1222 COVID-19 vaccine. Clones were sequenced by immunoSEQ multiplex PCR, and TCRdb holds only the in-frame ones, with some missing. This sample carries about 72,000 clones, over 75% of them seen once, and the ten largest clones take nearly 25%. Material: peripheral blood, obtained on day 0 of AZD1222 vaccination. The receptors were sampled from an adult in good health.

This clone was observed a few times. The chain has TRBV7-8 and TRBJ1-5; D perhaps matches TRBD1 (6 bases). V lost 6 bases and J 6 bases, leaving 15 bases between the germline ends. Germline V gene data show CDR1 as SGHVS and CDR2 as FQNEAQ. The CDR3 is 14 amino acids. Here the CDR3 DNA reads TGTGCCAGCAGTATGGGAGGGGGAGGTCAGCCCCAGCATTTT. It specifies CASSMGGGGQPQHF.

The V call is TRBV5-1, the J call TRBJ1-3, with D uncertain. Germline V lookup: CDR1 SGHRS, CDR2 YFSETQ. Trimming stripped 0 bases from V and 2 bases from J, with 24 bases between. This CDR3 has 20 residues. CDR3 protein: CASSLAASWGWEDAGNTIYF. The CDR3 DNA reads as TGCGCCAGCAGCTTGGCCGCGTCTTGGGGTTGGGAGGACGCTGGAAACACCATATATTTT.

This chain joins TRBV30 and TRBJ2-7; 11 nucleotides match TRBD2. Losses at the gene ends were 4 bases for V and 3 bases for J; bases not matched to a gene: 8. CDR3 length equals 15 residues. The germline gives CDR1 GTSNPN, CDR2 SVGIG (reference sequence). CDR3 DNA: TGTGCCTGGACCTCACTCCTAGCGGGGGGCTACGAGCAGTACTTC. Translating gives CAWTSLLAGGYEQYF. The whole variable domain, remainder taken from reference TRBV30 and TRBJ2-7, is SQTIHQWPATLVQPVGSPLSLECTVEGTSNPNLYWYRQAAGRGLQLLFYSVGIGQISSEVPQNLSASRPQDRQFILSSKKLLLSDSGFYLCAWTSLLAGGYEQYFGPGTRLTVT.

The rearrangement links TRBV28 to TRBJ1-1, with a tentative D call TRBD1 (5 bases). CDR1 and CDR2 (germline): MDHEN, SYDVKM. The V end lost 7 bases, the J end lost 1 base, and 22 bases lay between the germline ends. The CDR3 extends over 17 amino acids. The CDR3 DNA reads as TGTGCCAGCACCTTCCTAACCTCCGACAGTCAGAACACTGAAGCTTTCTTT. The encoded protein is CASTFLTSDSQNTEAFF.

The CDR3 protein is CASRRTAVNTEAFF. The CDR3 nucleotides are TGTGCCAGCAGGCGGACGGCCGTGAACACTGAAGCTTTCTTT. This chain links TRBV6-5 with TRBJ1-1; no reliable D call. This CDR3 is 14 amino acids long. V was shortened by 6 bases and J by 0 bases, with 11 bases between the two germline ends. Germline V lookup: CDR1 MNHEY, CDR2 SVGAGI.

The chain carries TRBV10-2 and TRBJ1-1; TRBD1 matches at 8 bases. The CDR3 has 14 residues. Trimming at V came to 8 bases and at J to 1 base, leaving 6 bases not matched to a gene. Germline V lookup: CDR1 WSHSY, CDR2 SAAADI. CDR3 in DNA: TGCGCCAGCGGCCACAGGGGGACGAACACTGAAGCTTTCTTT. Encoded protein: CASGHRGTNTEAFF.

This rearrangement joins TRBV2 to TRBJ1-2; D unclear. Deletions cut 6 bases from V and 5 bases from J, with 13 bases between. The germline V gene encodes CDR1 SNHLY and CDR2 FYNNEI. This CDR3 has 13 amino acids. In DNA form, the CDR3 reads TGTGCCAGCAGCGTAGACGAGAGTTATGGCTACACCTTC. As protein: CASSVDESYGYTF.

V usage is TRBV11-1 and J usage is TRBJ2-2; D unclear. Germline assignment: CDR1 SGHAT and CDR2 FQDESV (reference sequence). The CDR3 totals 14 residues. Trimming shortened V by 1 base and J by 6 bases, and 9 bases separated the two germline ends. This CDR3 reads CASSLGSSPGELFF. In nucleotides, the CDR3 is TGTGCCAGCAGCTTAGGTAGTTCACCCGGGGAGCTGTTTTTT.

The chain has TRBV28 and TRBJ1-4; the D gene is possibly TRBD1 (5 bases). V shed 6 bases and J shed 6 bases, with 17 bases lying between them. CDR3 length equals 15 residues. CDR1 and CDR2 (germline): MDHEN, SYDVKM. The CDR3 nucleotides read TGTGCCAGCAGCCGGGACCATACTCCGGATGAAAAACTGTTTTTT. Amino acids: CASSRDHTPDEKLFF.

In its sample, this clone was seen once. The chain joins TRBV24-1 to TRBJ1-1; weak D call: TRBD1 (5 bases). V was clipped by 9 bases and J by 5 bases, with 12 bases between them. This CDR3 comprises 12 residues. CDR1 and CDR2 (germline): KGHDR, SFDVKD. The CDR3 sequence is CATSGARTEAFF. Here the CDR3 DNA reads TGTGCCACCTCCGGGGCTCGGACTGAAGCTTTCTTT.

The rearrangement uses TRBV11-2 and TRBJ2-2; 8 bases line up with TRBD1. The CDR3 sequence is 16 residues long. CDR1 is SGHAT, CDR2 FQNNGV, per germline. CDR3 in DNA: TGTGCTAGCGAACCAGAGACAGGGGCCTTCACCGGGGAGCTGTTTTTT. As protein: CASEPETGAFTGELFF.

V is TRBV6-2 or TRBV6-3 and J is TRBJ1-3; unclear D gene. The V end was cut by 6 bases, the J end by 3 bases, with 15 bases between. The V gene's germline CDR1 is MNHEY and CDR2 SVGEGT. The CDR3 is made up of 15 amino acids. CDR3 in amino acids: CASSLVGGNGNTIYF. CDR3 bases: TGTGCCAGCAGCCTCGTTGGTGGAAATGGAAACACCATATATTTT.

The J gene is TRBJ2-3, the V gene TRBV28; 13 bases line up with TRBD2. The germline CDR1 and CDR2 sequences are MDHEN and SYDVKM. This CDR3 is 15 amino acids long. J lost 6 bases, V lost 3 bases, and 3 bases had no gene match. The DNA for the CDR3 is TGTGCCAGCAGTTTGTCGGGACTAGCGGGGGATACGCAGTATTTT. Translated: CASSLSGLAGDTQYF.

This chain joins TRBV4-1 and TRBJ1-5; 9 bases are shared with TRBD1. The CDR3 runs to 15 residues. J gave up 7 bases and V 3 bases, and 7 bases lay outside the gene matches. Germline V gene data show CDR1 as MGHRA and CDR2 as YSYEKL. CDR3 amino acids: CASSHFTGGDQPQHF. In DNA form, the CDR3 reads TGCGCCAGCAGCCACTTTACAGGGGGCGACCAGCCCCAGCATTTT.

V gene TRBV5-1 combines with J gene TRBJ2-2; no definite D call. This CDR3 contains 21 residues. The V gene lost 1 base and the J gene lost 0 bases, with 25 bases spanning the gap. Germline CDR1 reads SGHRS; CDR2 reads YFSETQ. CDR3 sequence (DNA): TGCGCCAGCAGCTTGATGAAGGGCGAGGTCCCAGAGTTCGCGAACACCGGGGAGCTGTTTTTT. Protein: CASSLMKGEVPEFANTGELFF.

This chain uses TRBV5-1 with TRBJ2-3, with 11 bases lining up with TRBD2. J was trimmed by 2 bases and V by 4 bases; bases with no gene match: 6. The CDR3 has 16 amino acids. The germline V gene has CDR1 SGHRS and CDR2 YFSETQ. CDR3 DNA sequence: TGCGCCAGCAGCGGAACTAGCGGGGGCTACACAGATACGCAGTATTTT. Translated, it gives CASSGTSGGYTDTQYF.

The chain has TRBV7-3 and TRBJ2-5; a possible D gene is TRBD2 (5 bases). Germline V gene data show CDR1 as SGHTA and CDR2 as FQGTGA. V was pared by 5 bases and J by 7 bases, with 17 bases between. The length of the CDR3 is 14 residues. The CDR3 bases are TGTGCCAGCAGCCCTAGCCCGGGGTCAGGGACCCAGTACTTC. Translated, it gives CASSPSPGSGTQYF.

This chain connects TRBV5-1 to TRBJ2-3; D call uncertain. CDR1 is SGHRS, CDR2 YFSETQ, per germline. V shed 2 bases and J shed 1 base, with 2 bases lying between them. The CDR3 spans 12 residues. CDR3 residues: CASSFGTDTQYF. The CDR3, as DNA: TGCGCCAGCAGCTTCGGCACAGATACGCAGTATTTT.

This rearrangement joins TRBV4-1 to TRBJ1-4; 10 bases are shared with TRBD1. The germline V gene has CDR1 MGHRA and CDR2 YSYEKL. There are 16 residues in the CDR3. The junction had 10 bases not matched to a gene; V was cut back by 4 bases and J by 8 bases. The CDR3 spells CASSLGPGQGNEKLFF. CDR3 nucleotides: TGCGCCAGCAGCCTTGGACCGGGACAGGGGAACGAAAAACTGTTTTTT.